The clone carrying this TCR beta chain came up a few times. Its specificity is unknown. This sample is drawn from a study of CD8 T cells in ankylosing spondylitis. Overall study findings and caveats: Before this, some motif variants had been reported in reactive arthritis synovial fluid and blood. Disease-associated clones were reportedly significantly overrepresented in matched ankylosing spondylitis synovial fluid. Characteristic of ankylosing spondylitis blood, it appeared, was a TCR beta motif comprising 7 to 9 highly homologous variants.

Libraries of TCR beta came from quantitative 5'-RACE with molecular barcodes. TCRdb processed the 5' RACE reads anew with MiXCR; each CDR3 protein has one entry. This table has about 800,000 distinct CDR3 sequences, roughly 12% appearing once. V was pared by 1 base and J by 2 bases, with 7 bases between. CDR3 length: 14 residues. Looked up from germline, CDR1 is LNHNV and CDR2 is YYDKDF (reference sequence). This sequence joins TRBV15 and TRBJ2-3; tentative D call: TRBD2 (5 bases). The sequencing sample was made of blood, either unsorted or a sorted T cell fraction (not recorded which). This receptor was identified in a male donor with ankylosing spondylitis. Written as DNA, the CDR3 is TGTGCCACCAGCAGAGGGAGGACCACAGATACGCAGTATTTT. Amino acid sequence: CATSRGRTTDTQYF. Based on the CDR3 plus reference TRBV15 and TRBJ2-3, the full variable domain is DAMVIQNPRYQVTQFGKPVTLSCSQTLNHNVMYWYQQKSSQAPKLLFHYYDKDFNNEADTPDNFQSRRPNTSFCFLDIRSPGLGDTAMYLCATSRGRTTDTQYFGPGTRLTVL.